This T cell receptor (beta chain) came from a study of blood T cell repertoires in COVID-19. Turning to the study itself: COVID-19 samples, acute and convalescent, were from the United States, Italy and Spain.

Cohorts were based on clinical histories the participants reported. Source study methods: Estimation of nucleated cell counts relied on the amplification of reference gene primers. Assay: immunoSEQ multiplex PCR; the TCRdb copy retains only in-frame clones and omits some. V and J calls and clone size come straight from that table; D and trimming were deduced from the DNA. The data show over 250,000 clones, with 85% to 90% seen just once and approximately 1.8% held by the top ten. The V gene's germline CDR1 is SGDLS and CDR2 YYNGEE. Trimming took off 7 bases at V and 2 bases at J, with 15 bases between the two ends. The CDR3 has 15 amino acids.

The chain combines TRBV9 with TRBJ2-2, with D possibly TRBD2 on 8 matching bases. The origin of this receptor is a woman in her sixties who had recovered from COVID-19. The sequenced material came from PBMCs or T cells enriched from blood (not recorded which). CDR3 loop: CASSGRGQNTGELFF. The CDR3 nucleotides read TGTGCCAGCTCCGGGAGGGGGCAAAACACCGGGGAGCTGTTTTTT.